Following are 24 T cell receptor beta chains from one sample sequenced in a study of T cells in Graves' hyperthyroidism and ophthalmopathy (dated by TCRdb to between 2018 and 2021). Library construction relied on multiplex PCR. Instrument on record: Illumina HiSeq 2000. Amplification of TCR beta CDR3 regions was carried out from RNA transcripts. A first-round RT-PCR of the TCR CDR3 used the HTBI primer set with the Qiagen OneStep RT-PCR kit. The public reads were run again by TCRdb, first through fastp at Q25 and then through MiXCR, and only productive beta chains were kept. Duplicate CDR3 protein sequences are folded into a single record with the most common DNA and genes. The sample table shows roughly 740,000 distinct CDR3 sequences, and about 15% are seen once. About 8.4% of the sample is taken by the ten largest. Material for sequencing was blood. These receptors were collected from a man aged 18 to 30 with Graves' hyperthyroidism.

This clonotype has only a few counts. This chain joins TRBV20-1 and TRBJ2-5; D is perhaps TRBD2 (7 bases). Germline V CDR1 and CDR2: DFQATT, SNEGSKA (reference sequence). CDR3 size: 14 residues. With 6 bases removed from V and 7 bases from J, the gap between germline ends came to 21 bases. CDR3 region: CSAKSYREGVTQYF. The CDR3, as DNA: TGCAGTGCAAAGAGTTACAGGGAGGGGGTGACCCAGTACTTC.

This chain joins TRBV20-1 and TRBJ2-7; D gene ambiguous. Looked up from germline, CDR1 is DFQATT and CDR2 is SNEGSKA (reference sequence). The CDR3 runs to 12 residues. The V end was cut by 6 bases, the J end by 0 bases, with 9 bases between. The DNA for the CDR3 is TGCAGTGCCCCCGCGGACTCCTACGAGCAGTACTTC. Protein product: CSAPADSYEQYF.

The J gene is TRBJ2-3, the V gene TRBV5-1, with 15 bases aligning to TRBD2. The germline V gene has CDR1 SGHRS and CDR2 YFSETQ. CDR3 length: 17 residues. The ends lost 1 base at V and 6 bases at J; junction bases unmatched: 6. The DNA for the CDR3 is TGCGCCAGCAGCTTGTCCGGGACTAGCGGGAGGTATGATACGCAGTATTTT. Protein: CASSLSGTSGRYDTQYF.

V and J are TRBV7-9 and TRBJ2-7; D gene uncertain. Germline V lookup: CDR1 SEHNR, CDR2 FQNEAQ (reference sequence). V was shortened by 3 bases and J by 3 bases, with 9 bases between the two germline ends. The length of the CDR3 is 13 residues. CDR3 bases: TGTGCCAGCAGCTTGACTGACGACTACGAGCAGTACTTC. Its translation is CASSLTDDYEQYF.

This clonotype appeared many times. The gene calls are TRBV28 and TRBJ1-1; unclear D gene. V dropped 3 bases and J dropped 4 bases, with 12 bases sitting between them. CDR1 is MDHEN and CDR2 is SYDVKM in the germline V gene. This CDR3 comprises 14 residues. The DNA of the CDR3 is TGTGCCAGCAGTTTGTCCTCCGGGAGCACTGAAGCTTTCTTT. It specifies CASSLSSGSTEAFF.

This clonotype has a count of ten or more. The chain joins TRBV9 to TRBJ2-3; 9 bases fit TRBD1. The CDR3 length is 19 residues. V dropped 0 bases and J dropped 3; count of bases not matched to a gene: 14. The germline V gene has CDR1 SGDLS and CDR2 YYNGEE. This chain's CDR3 is CASSVGPLLGQGSTDTQYF. CDR3 sequence (DNA): TGTGCCAGCAGCGTAGGACCGCTTCTCGGACAGGGGAGTACAGATACGCAGTATTTT.

This clonotype has ten or more counts. This chain connects TRBV7-2 to TRBJ2-7; possibly TRBD1 for D (5 bases). Germline V lookup: CDR1 SGHTA, CDR2 FQGNSA. The CDR3 consists of 15 residues. V lost 4 bases and J 1 base, leaving 14 bases between the germline ends. CDR3 nucleotide sequence: TGTGCCAGCAGCTACCCTGACAGTTCTTCCTACGAGCAGTACTTC. This gives the protein CASSYPDSSSYEQYF.

The sample holds many counts of this clonotype. This sequence joins TRBV10-2 and TRBJ2-3, with D maybe TRBD2 (6 bases). V gave up 7 bases and J gave up 4 bases, with 15 bases separating them. The CDR3 spans 14 residues. From germline, CDR1 is WSHSY and CDR2 SAAADI. CDR3 DNA: TGCGCCAGCAAACCGAGAGGGGAGGCAGATACGCAGTATTTT. Translated, it gives CASKPRGEADTQYF.

In this sample, this clonotype turned up many times. One junction end disagrees with the germline gene, perhaps due to a read error. V and J are TRBV5-1 and TRBJ2-5; 9 nucleotides line up with TRBD1. Germline values: CDR1 SGHRS, CDR2 YFSETQ. The CDR3 has 14 residues. The CDR3 nucleotides read TGTGCCAGCAGTCTGGGACAGGGACGAGAGACCCAGTACTTC. It is translated as CASSLGQGRETQYF.

This clonotype was seen ten or more times. The chain has TRBV30 and TRBJ1-2, with TRBD1 matching over 8 bases. Trimming took 1 base from V and 8 from J; bases not matched to a gene: 9. The CDR3 consists of 14 residues. Per the germline V gene, CDR1 is GTSNPN and CDR2 is SVGIG (reference sequence). CDR3 in amino acids: CAWSEGRGPRGYTF. Written as DNA, the CDR3 is TGTGCCTGGAGTGAAGGCAGGGGGCCGAGGGGCTACACCTTC.

This clonotype was seen many times. The chain uses TRBV28 and TRBJ2-2; 7 nucleotides line up with TRBD2. This CDR3 has 16 amino acids. The germline V gene has CDR1 MDHEN and CDR2 SYDVKM. The trim removed 3 bases at V and 2 bases at J, leaving 6 bases unmatched. The CDR3 loop reads CASSLALAVNTGELFF. CDR3 in DNA: TGTGCCAGCAGTTTGGCCCTAGCGGTAAACACCGGGGAGCTGTTTTTT.

At least ten counts were recorded for this clonotype. This rearrangement joins TRBV2 to TRBJ2-7, with 8 nucleotides matching TRBD1. V shed 11 bases and J 3 bases; nucleotides not matched to a gene: 3. The germline gives CDR1 SNHLY, CDR2 FYNNEI. CDR3 size: 11 residues. The DNA of the CDR3 is TGTGCCGCCGACAGGGGCTACGAGCAGTACTTC. Protein: CAADRGYEQYF. Together with reference TRBV2 and TRBJ2-7, the CDR3 gives the full variable domain: EPEVTQTPSHQVTQMGQEVILRCVPISNHLYFYWYRQILGQKVEFLVSFYNNEISEKSEIFDDQFSVERPDGSNFTLKIRSTKLEDSAMYFCAADRGYEQYFGPGTRLTVT.

Many counts were recorded for this clonotype. CDR3: CAWSVAGGQGYTEAFF. The CDR3 region has the DNA TGTGCCTGGAGTGTGGCGGGGGGCCAAGGATACACTGAAGCTTTCTTT. V and J are TRBV30 and TRBJ1-1, with D perhaps TRBD1 (6 bases). Trimming pared 0 bases from V and 3 bases from J, leaving 17 bases between. Looked up from germline, CDR1 is GTSNPN and CDR2 is SVGIG (reference sequence). This CDR3 spans 16 amino acids.

In this sample, this clonotype turned up many times. This chain links TRBV5-1 with TRBJ1-1; a weak D match, TRBD1 (6 bases). V was trimmed by 5 bases and J by 3 bases, leaving 14 bases between them. This CDR3 region has 14 residues. CDR1 is SGHRS and CDR2 is YFSETQ in the germline V gene. The CDR3 is CASRPGQFDTEAFF. The CDR3 DNA reads TGCGCCAGCAGGCCGGGACAATTCGACACTGAAGCTTTCTTT.

This clonotype was recorded many times. The rearrangement joins TRBV2 to TRBJ1-1, with no clear D. This CDR3 is built from 15 residues. Germline V gives CDR1 SNHLY, CDR2 FYNNEI. V lost 1 base and J 0 bases, leaving 9 bases between the germline ends. In DNA, the CDR3 is TGTGCCAGCAGTGAAGTAGAACCAATGAACACTGAAGCTTTCTTT. Amino acid sequence: CASSEVEPMNTEAFF.

The rearrangement joins TRBV18 to TRBJ2-2; D is tentatively TRBD1 or TRBD2 (5 bases each). Germline values: CDR1 KGHSH, CDR2 LQKENI. V lost 6 bases and J 7 bases, leaving 15 bases between the germline ends. CDR3 length: 14 amino acids. The CDR3 spells CASSPGRDGGELFF. The CDR3 DNA is TGTGCCAGCTCCCCAGGACGGGACGGCGGGGAGCTGTTTTTT.

The chain employs TRBV20-1 and TRBJ1-5, with D uncertain. V shed 3 bases and J shed 6 bases, with 12 bases lying between them. The CDR3 has 13 amino acids. CDR1 and CDR2 from the germline V gene are DFQATT and SNEGSKA (reference sequence). The CDR3 reads CSARLHGVQPQHF. The CDR3 DNA sequence: TGCAGTGCTAGGCTCCATGGGGTTCAGCCCCAGCATTTT.

The table lists this clonotype with a few counts. The chain is built from TRBV30 and TRBJ1-2; 7 positions agree with TRBD1. The V gene's germline CDR1 is GTSNPN and CDR2 SVGIG (reference sequence). Trimming removed 3 bases from V and 5 bases from J; junction bases left unmatched: 9. The CDR3 has 14 residues. CDR3 sequence reads: CAWSARQGRYGYTF. CDR3 nucleotide sequence: TGTGCCTGGAGCGCCCGACAGGGTCGGTATGGCTACACCTTC.

The gene calls are TRBV28 and TRBJ1-1, with D unclear. The CDR3 has 13 amino acids. Deletions cut 7 bases from V and 1 base from J, with 10 bases between. In germline, CDR1 is MDHEN, CDR2 SYDVKM. Here the CDR3 reads CASTERGNTEAFF. The CDR3 DNA sequence: TGTGCCAGCACCGAACGAGGGAACACTGAAGCTTTCTTT.

This clonotype occurred a few times. This chain joins TRBV5-7 and TRBJ2-3, with unresolved D. TRBV5-7 qualifies as an ORF whose function is uncertain. Trimming pared 8 bases from V and 6 bases from J, leaving 19 bases between. The CDR3 is 14 amino acids. The CDR3 loop is CARTHPRLDDTQYF. The CDR3 DNA follows: TGTGCCAGAACCCACCCGCGGCTAGACGATACGCAGTATTTT.

V usage is TRBV9 and J usage is TRBJ1-1; possible D gene TRBD1, 5 bases. Germline V gene data show CDR1 as SGDLS and CDR2 as YYNGEE. The CDR3 loop spans 14 amino acids. Trimming removed 4 bases from V and 4 bases from J, with 14 bases in between. This chain's CDR3 is CASSIAGRSTEAFF. The CDR3 nucleotides are TGTGCCAGCAGCATCGCAGGGAGGTCCACTGAAGCTTTCTTT.

This clonotype appeared many times. The rearrangement links TRBV6-1 to TRBJ2-3; 9 positions match TRBD2. There are 20 residues in the CDR3. Germline V CDR1 and CDR2: MNHNS, SASEGT. V trimming: 5 bases; J trimming: 4 bases; junction bases outside the gene matches: 22. The CDR3 sequence: CASSFPTSGDLGGRADTQYF. As DNA, the CDR3 is TGTGCCAGCAGTTTCCCGACGAGCGGCGATCTGGGCGGGAGGGCAGATACGCAGTATTTT.

The chain joins TRBV24-1 to TRBJ2-2; TRBD1 matches 7 bases. CDR3 length: 16 residues. The germline CDR1 and CDR2 sequences are KGHDR and SFDVKD. The junction had 3 bases not matched to a gene; V was cut back by 3 bases and J by 0 bases. CDR3 DNA: TGTGCCACCAGTGATACGGGACAGCCGAACACCGGGGAGCTGTTTTTT. Residues: CATSDTGQPNTGELFF.

This clonotype showed up just a few times. The chain has TRBV28 and TRBJ2-5; 9 bases line up with TRBD2. In germline, CDR1 is MDHEN, CDR2 SYDVKM. V trimming: 7 bases; J trimming: 0 bases; junction bases outside the gene matches: 9. CDR3 length equals 16 residues. DNA of the CDR3: TGTGCCAGCACTCCCTCGGCGGGAGGGTACCAAGAGACCCAGTACTTC. Translating gives CASTPSAGGYQETQYF. The full variable domain, in which reference TRBV28 and TRBJ2-5 provide the parts outside the CDR3, is DVKVTQSSRYLVKRTGEKVFLECVQDMDHENMFWYRQDPGLGLRLIYFSYDVKMKEKGDIPEGYSVSREKKERFSLILESASTNQTSMYLCASTPSAGGYQETQYFGPGTRLLVL.